This T cell receptor beta chain was found in a study of cytomegalovirus exposure and HLA in healthy donors (dated by TCRdb to the late 2010s). For the wider study: According to an earlier analysis of 450 to 650 of the donors, about 179 million T cells yielded over 90 million unique TCR beta sequences and more than 250 Gb of sequence data. Approximately 310 gigabases of sequencing data and some 85 million unique TCR sequences were included in an early release covering 550 to 800 HLA-typed donors. The genetic ancestry cluster associated with self-reported Caucasian donors included about 84% of the roughly 400 genotyped donors. The aim of the study was to test whether cataloging public T cell receptors could identify signatures of past pathogen exposure. The study profiled the T cell repertoires of hundreds of subjects by immunosequencing and related them to cytomegalovirus serostatus. A separate validation cohort of 100 to 150 different subjects was used in addition to the roughly 620-subject first cohort. High-throughput TCR immunosequencing, statistical association of individual TCRs with disease status, and machine learning were combined to predict cytomegalovirus infection status. A later analysis re-analyzed previously published TCR beta repertoires from about 600 donors and added high-resolution HLA genotyping to study TCR occurrence patterns. Rather than using new phenotypic data, the later analysis identified candidate immune exposures from TCR beta sequences and from how often those sequences occurred across donors. An earlier analysis of 587 of the donors used high-throughput TCR beta sequencing to judge whether each TCR beta V gene segment behaved as functional or pseudogenic. Donor age, sex, ethnicity and CMV serostatus were compiled alongside the repertoire data. A later genetic analysis used genome-wide SNP genotypes for about 55% of the 666 donors, treating that subset as a discovery cohort. All discovery cohort repertoires had been generated on a single sequencing platform. HLA typing included class I and class II loci at four-digit resolution. The number of typed donors differed by locus: about 620-640 for A, B, C, DRB1 and DQB1; some 540 for DQA1; 606 for DPA1; and about 470 for DPB1. Four or five DR-DQ haplotypes were handled as single units for association and clustering because linkage in the cohort was strong. Across 398 genotyped donors of the cohort, an average of 235,054 unique TCR beta nucleotide sequences per donor were sequenced, and 15% to 20% of those sequences were non-productive.

With regard to this clone: This receptor's antigen is unknown. There are no base qualities to consult, and no much larger clone falls within one base.

V is shortened by 0 bases, J by 13 bases, and the region joining them spans 10 bases. CDR1 MGHRA and CDR2 YSYEKL are derived from the germline V gene. From the cysteine through the phenylalanine, the CDR3 covers 12 amino acids. Just CDR3 DNA is preserved here, 36 bases in frame from base 1. The paper as a whole reports these results and caveats: The classifier was reported to diagnose cytomegalovirus status with high specificity and sensitivity in both the original cohort and the validation cohort. Some IMGT-functional V segments, including TRBV6-2 and TRBV6-3, could not be told apart with the 87-base-pair reads, so those segments were excluded. Presence/absence analyses assumed roughly uniform sequencing depth across donors, an assumption that may not hold. When HLA alleles, especially DR and DQ, strongly co-occurred, TCR associations were difficult to assign to individual alleles. In a later analysis, several top co-occurrence clusters were reported to appear linked to parvovirus B19, influenza, CMV and Epstein-Barr virus. In a later analysis, TCR association rates were found to vary across HLA loci, with the most associated TCRs seen for DRB1 alleles and the fewest for HLA-C alleles. A further reported finding was that TCR beta sequences accurately predicted the HLA-A and HLA-B alleles for most subjects in the first cohort. Because HLA typing was missing for some donors at each locus, association tests included only the typed subset. An association between a missense DCLRE1C variant and V-gene and J-gene trimming of TCR beta chains was found in a later genetic analysis and replicated in an independent cohort. Immune exposure information for the cohort was limited to CMV serostatus. The sequencing pipeline was judged likely to have produced a cluster of highly shared sequence variants as a technical artifact. A later analysis found that most CMV-associated TCR beta chains appeared HLA-restricted, with HLA associations seemingly driven largely by CMV exposure. A later analysis found that HLA-associated TCR beta chains were more clonally expanded and had lower generation probabilities than equally common non-associated chains. A few of the identified cytomegalovirus-associated TCR beta chains were confirmed in vitro to be specific for cytomegalovirus antigens. In an earlier analysis of fewer than 700 of the donors, most TCR beta V segments appeared in productive rearrangements about 90% or about 30% of the time, broadly matching IMGT annotations. At a false discovery rate of 0.05, a later analysis linked about 17,000 TCR beta sequences to specific HLA alleles. Roughly 17 rarely observed V segments, including chromosome 9 orphons, were excluded from the earlier analysis of several hundred of the donors because counts were too low. Linkage disequilibrium might explain the correlated functional status among segregating V segments, but an unknown experimental factor could not be excluded. According to a later genetic analysis, donors in an Asian-associated ancestry cluster had fewer N-insertions in productive TCRs than the approximately 690-donor mean. Most TCR sequences were observed very rarely across donors, whereas some public TCRs were present in many individuals. The study gave a list of about 160 TCR beta chains associated with cytomegalovirus. According to the authors, the approach could potentially be generalized to other disease states and immunological phenotypes. In this cohort, only TCR beta chains were sequenced, and detectable features were limited by the absence of alpha or paired-chain data.

The library was made by the immunoSEQ multiplex PCR assay. A mixture of 60 forward primers for TCR Vbeta segments and 13 reverse primers for TCR Jbeta segments was used in the multiplex PCR. The CDR3 region of rearranged TCR beta genes was amplified from genomic DNA by a multiplex PCR assay. On the Illumina HiSeq System, the amplified TCR beta libraries were sequenced as 87-base-pair reads. From the authors' description of their analysis: Across the 670 or so repertoires, a later analysis counted tens of millions of unique TCR beta chains, around 11 million of which were shared by at least two donors. Raw reads were error-corrected and collapsed into unique sequences by a nearest-neighbor algorithm in which closely related sequences were merged to remove PCR and sequencing errors. V, D and J gene segments were assigned by aligning CDR3 sequences to IMGT reference sequences. For a sequence to be retained, a match of at least six nucleotides to both a V gene segment and a J gene segment was required. A rearrangement counted as productive if the CDR3 had no stop codons and remained in frame with V and J, and every other rearrangement counted as non-productive. Following IMGT convention, CDR3 was defined as the stretch from the second conserved V-encoded cysteine up to the conserved J-encoded phenylalanine. Sequences without an unambiguous match to a single V gene segment were excluded from the earlier analysis of several hundred of the donors. An earlier analysis of a few hundred of the donors called V segments functional above 56.7% productive rearrangements and segregating when the between-donor standard deviation exceeded 5%. To diagnose cytomegalovirus status from the catalog of TCR beta chain sequences, a statistical classification framework was built. A later analysis assigned V and J genes by comparing TCR nucleotide sequences with IMGT/GENE-DB human TR gene sequences. A later analysis assigned CDR3 sequences and most-parsimonious VDJ recombination scenarios with the TCRdist pipeline. In a later analysis, each TCR beta chain was defined by its CDR3 amino acid sequence together with its V-gene family, and reads lacking a unique V-gene family were excluded. A later analysis removed several hundred highly shared, low-generation-probability nucleotide sequences to deal with suspected cross-contamination and a sequencing artifact. In a later analysis, a clonal expansion index was calculated for each public chain from normalized within-repertoire ranks of inferred template counts. In a later analysis, generation probabilities were computed with a VDJ recombination model fitted to out-of-frame rearrangements, and the resulting probabilities were checked against IGoR. Hypergeometric tests were used in a later analysis to score TCR-TCR, TCR-HLA and TCR-CMV co-occurrence, with a repertoire-size bias correction applied to the TCR pairs. A later analysis estimated false discovery rates by permuting HLA or CMV assignments 20 times. A later analysis grouped co-occurring TCRs with DBSCAN, adding TCRdist sequence similarity when clustering within HLA-allele-positive subsets. Repertoires with fewer than 30,000 or more than 120,000 public chains, plus five repertoires with anomalous nucleotide sharing, were excluded from co-occurrence clustering. TCRdb stores this immuneACCESS table with in-frame sequences only. Part of the clones is absent; in the studies checked, under half of the shortfall reflects unresolved V genes, and no reason is known for the rest. Clone size and V and J calls were adopted from that table, with D and trimming inferred from the DNA. The sample table shows roughly 130,000 clones, and approximately 80% are seen once. The ten top clones hold 2.5% to 3.5% of the sample.

The cohort was made up of 666 healthy bone marrow donors. At the time of sampling, every cohort member was nominally healthy, though immune exposures that went unrecorded were likely present. The donor was CMV seropositive and belonged to the group of 250 to 300 seropositive cohort members. A peripheral blood sample was collected from each donor, and TCR beta sequencing was performed on peripheral blood mononuclear cells. Genomic DNA was extracted from the blood cell samples with the Qiagen DNeasy Blood Extraction Kit. The chain couples TRBV4-1 to TRBJ2-4, with no confident D gene call. Material: PBMCs. This TCR was sampled from a woman between 18 and 29 years old in good health and CMV-seropositive. The CDR3 region reads CASSQEISPQYF. The DNA reads as follows: TGCGCCAGCAGCCAAGAGATTAGTCCCCAGTACTTC.